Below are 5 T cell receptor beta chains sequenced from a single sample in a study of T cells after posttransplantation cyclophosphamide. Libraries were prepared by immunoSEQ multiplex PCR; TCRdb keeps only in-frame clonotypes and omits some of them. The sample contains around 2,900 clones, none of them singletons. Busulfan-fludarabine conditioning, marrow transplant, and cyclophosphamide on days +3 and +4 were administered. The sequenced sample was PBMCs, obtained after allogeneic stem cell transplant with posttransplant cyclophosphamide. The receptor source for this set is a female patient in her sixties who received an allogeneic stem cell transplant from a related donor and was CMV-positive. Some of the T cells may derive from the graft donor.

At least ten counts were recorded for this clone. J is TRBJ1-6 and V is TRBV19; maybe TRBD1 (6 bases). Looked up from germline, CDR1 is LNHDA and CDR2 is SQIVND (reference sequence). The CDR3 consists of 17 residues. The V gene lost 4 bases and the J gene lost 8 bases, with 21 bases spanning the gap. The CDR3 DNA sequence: TGTGCCAGTAGTAGAGACAGGTCTCCCCTGTCGGATTCACCCCTCCACTTT. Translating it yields CASSRDRSPLSDSPLHF. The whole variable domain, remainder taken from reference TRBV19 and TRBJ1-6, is DGGITQSPKYLFRKEGQNVTLSCEQNLNHDAMYWYRQDPGQGLRLIYYSQIVNDFQKGDIAEGYSVSREKKESFPLTVTSAQKNPTAFYLCASSRDRSPLSDSPLHFGNGTRLTVT.

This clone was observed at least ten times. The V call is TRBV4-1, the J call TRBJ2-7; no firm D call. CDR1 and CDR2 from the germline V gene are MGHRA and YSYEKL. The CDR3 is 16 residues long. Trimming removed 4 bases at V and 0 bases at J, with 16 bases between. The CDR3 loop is CASSRSATLSSYEQYF. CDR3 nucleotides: TGCGCCAGCAGCCGGTCGGCGACACTCAGCTCCTACGAGCAGTACTTC.

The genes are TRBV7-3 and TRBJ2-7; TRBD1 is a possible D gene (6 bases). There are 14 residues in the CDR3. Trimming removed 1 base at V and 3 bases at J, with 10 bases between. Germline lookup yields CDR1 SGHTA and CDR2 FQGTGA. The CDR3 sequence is CASSLSRGYYEQYF. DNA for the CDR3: TGTGCCAGCAGCTTAAGCAGGGGTTACTACGAGCAGTACTTC.

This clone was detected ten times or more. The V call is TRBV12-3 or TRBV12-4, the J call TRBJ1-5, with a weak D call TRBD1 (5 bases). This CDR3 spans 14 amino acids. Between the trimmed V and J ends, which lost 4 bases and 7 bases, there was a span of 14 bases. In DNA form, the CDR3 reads TGTGCCAGCAGTTGGGACTCCCGGGGCCAGCCCCAGCATTTT. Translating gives CASSWDSRGQPQHF.

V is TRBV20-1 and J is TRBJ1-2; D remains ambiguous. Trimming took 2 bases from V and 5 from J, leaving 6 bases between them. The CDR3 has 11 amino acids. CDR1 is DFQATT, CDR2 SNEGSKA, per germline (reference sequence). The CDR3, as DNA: TGCAGTGCTAGACGCGGTTATGGCTACACCTTC. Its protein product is CSARRGYGYTF.